These 32 T cell receptor beta chains were all obtained from the same sample, sequenced in a study of control samples from healthy donors and cancer patients. Data came from immunoSEQ multiplex PCR; TCRdb stores just in-frame clones and leaves some out. The sample has 170,000 or so clones; 80% to 95% are singletons. The sequencing sample was made of blood. The receptors were gathered from a man between 18 and 29 years old in good health.

The chain is built from TRBV2 and TRBJ2-3; TRBD2 aligns across 9 bases. The CDR3 consists of 15 residues. From germline, CDR1 is SNHLY and CDR2 FYNNEI. Trimming cost V 4 bases and J 0 bases; bases outside gene matches: 2. CDR3 residues: CASSGGLASTDTQYF. In DNA form, the CDR3 reads TGTGCCAGCAGTGGGGGACTAGCTAGCACAGATACGCAGTATTTT.

This clone appeared once. The rearrangement uses TRBV4-1 and TRBJ2-7, with 7 bases matching TRBD1. CDR3 length equals 15 residues. The J segment lost 3 bases and the V segment lost 5 bases, leaving 10 bases of the junction unmatched. Looked up from germline, CDR1 is MGHRA and CDR2 is YSYEKL. For the CDR3, the DNA is TGCGCCAGCAGCAACCACAATCGACAGGGCTACGAGCAGTACTTC. Its translation is CASSNHNRQGYEQYF.

The chain employs TRBV6-5 and TRBJ2-5; no firm D call. Deletions cut 2 bases from V and 12 bases from J, with 13 bases between. Germline loops: CDR1 MNHEY, CDR2 SVGAGI. The CDR3 spans 12 residues. The chain's CDR3 is CASSYGVALKYF. CDR3 DNA: TGTGCCAGCAGTTACGGGGTAGCATTGAAGTACTTC.

The V gene is TRBV7-2, the J gene TRBJ2-6, with D perhaps matching TRBD2 (7 bases). The CDR3 is 16 residues long. From germline, CDR1 is SGHTA and CDR2 FQGNSA. V lost 3 bases and J lost 1, with 10 bases in between. In DNA, the CDR3 is TGTGCCAGCAGCTTGGGGGGGGCGTCTGGGGCCAACGTCCTGACTTTC. Encoded protein: CASSLGGASGANVLTF.

Only one count was recorded for this clone. This chain links TRBV6-4 with TRBJ1-1; the match to TRBD1 covers 8 bases. The CDR3 is made up of 13 amino acids. In germline, CDR1 is MRHNA, CDR2 SNTAGT. Trimming at V came to 6 bases and at J to 3 bases, leaving 3 bases not matched to a gene. In nucleotides, the CDR3 is TGTGCCAGCAGCACGACAGGGGACACTGAAGCTTTCTTT. Amino acids: CASSTTGDTEAFF.

The genes are TRBV24-1 and TRBJ2-1, with 9 nucleotides matching TRBD1. This CDR3 spans 16 amino acids. The germline gives CDR1 KGHDR, CDR2 SFDVKD. The V segment lost 4 bases and the J segment 5 bases; nucleotides outside the gene matches: 8. This chain's CDR3 is CATSDPGTGFNNEQFF. The CDR3 DNA follows: TGTGCCACCAGTGACCCCGGGACAGGGTTCAACAATGAGCAGTTCTTC.

The chain uses TRBV5-1 and TRBJ1-3, with a possible D match to TRBD1 (6 bases). The V gene's germline CDR1 is SGHRS and CDR2 YFSETQ. The CDR3 contains 15 residues. V gave up 4 bases and J gave up 0 bases, with 11 bases separating them. CDR3 DNA sequence: TGCGCCAGCAGCGACGACAGGAGCTCTGGAAACACCATATATTTT. Translating it yields CASSDDRSSGNTIYF. Full variable domain (remainder filled in from reference TRBV5-1 and TRBJ1-3): KAGVTQTPRYLIKTRGQQVTLSCSPISGHRSVSWYQQTPGQGLQFLFEYFSETQRNKGNFPGRFSGRQFSNSRSEMNVSTLELGDSALYLCASSDDRSSGNTIYFGEGSWLTVV.

The chain recombines TRBV7-9 with TRBJ1-2; tentative D call: TRBD1 (5 bases). This CDR3 is built from 16 residues. V lost 5 bases and J lost 2, with 18 bases in between. In germline, CDR1 is SEHNR, CDR2 FQNEAQ (reference sequence). The CDR3 nucleotides read TGTGCCAGCAGCGATTCTGGGGAAGGGGAGAACTATGGCTACACCTTC. It translates to CASSDSGEGENYGYTF.

This chain uses TRBV5-8 with TRBJ1-5, with 7 bases aligning to TRBD1. In germline, CDR1 is SGHTS, CDR2 YDEGEE. The trim removed 1 base at V and 6 bases at J, leaving 7 bases unmatched. CDR3 size: 15 residues. CDR3 in DNA: TGTGCCAGCAGCTTGTCTTGGCAGGGGGTTCAGCCCCAGCATTTT. This sequence encodes CASSLSWQGVQPQHF.

The count of this clone is one. This chain joins TRBV19 and TRBJ1-5, with D possibly being TRBD1 (5 bases). This CDR3 is 14 amino acids long. Germline CDR1 is LNHDA and CDR2 is SQIVND (reference sequence). V was clipped by 4 bases and J by 5 bases, with 12 bases between them. CDR3 sequence (DNA): TGTGCCAGTAGTAAAGTGGGGGGAGATCAGCCCCAGCATTTT. It encodes CASSKVGGDQPQHF.

The gene calls are TRBV28 and TRBJ1-1, with a tentative D call TRBD1 (6 bases). Trimming removed 6 bases from V and 11 bases from J, with 16 bases in between. The CDR3 sequence is 12 residues long. The germline V gene has CDR1 MDHEN and CDR2 SYDVKM. Here the CDR3 reads CASRLLTGTAFF. The CDR3 DNA sequence: TGTGCCAGCAGACTCTTAACAGGGACCGCTTTCTTT. The full variable domain, completed using reference TRBV28 and TRBJ1-1, is DVKVTQSSRYLVKRTGEKVFLECVQDMDHENMFWYRQDPGLGLRLIYFSYDVKMKEKGDIPEGYSVSREKKERFSLILESASTNQTSMYLCASRLLTGTAFFGQGTRLTVV.

This clone was recorded only once. This chain links TRBV6-6 with TRBJ1-6; D gene ambiguous. The CDR3 runs 15 residues. Germline assignment: CDR1 MNHNY and CDR2 SVGAGI (reference sequence). Trimming took off 7 bases at V and 7 bases at J, with 17 bases between the two ends. CDR3 sequence (DNA): TGTGCCAGCAAAAAAAGAGCAGAGACGAATTCACCCCTCCACTTT. It is translated as CASKKRAETNSPLHF.

The chain is built from TRBV10-3 and TRBJ1-2; D is undetermined. Per the germline V gene, CDR1 is ENHRY and CDR2 is SYGVKD. V was cut by 0 bases and J by 4 bases, with 9 bases left in between. This CDR3 is 14 amino acids long. CDR3 in amino acids: CAISESVGSYGYTF. The DNA of the CDR3 is TGTGCCATCAGTGAGTCAGTGGGATCCTATGGCTACACCTTC.

This chain uses TRBV7-9 with TRBJ2-2, with 10 bases that match TRBD1. From germline, CDR1 is SEHNR and CDR2 FQNEAQ (reference sequence). This CDR3 contains 15 residues. Trimming at V came to 4 bases and at J to 2 bases, leaving 1 base not matched to a gene. CDR3 loop: CASSWDRGNTGELFF. The CDR3 DNA reads as TGTGCCAGCAGCTGGGACAGGGGAAACACCGGGGAGCTGTTTTTT.

The chain has TRBV6-5 and TRBJ1-5; perhaps TRBD1 as D (5 bases). Germline lookup yields CDR1 MNHEY and CDR2 SVGAGI. The V gene lost 7 bases and the J gene lost 9 bases, with 19 bases spanning the gap. This CDR3 has 14 amino acids. In nucleotides, the CDR3 is TGTGCCAGCATTGCGGGACCCCCTAATGGGCCCCAGCATTTT. Its translation: CASIAGPPNGPQHF.

This clone was counted a single time. The rearrangement joins TRBV7-9 to TRBJ1-1; tentatively, D is TRBD1 (5 bases). The germline V gene encodes CDR1 SEHNR and CDR2 FQNEAQ (reference sequence). This CDR3 is 12 amino acids long. Trimming removed 3 bases from V and 6 bases from J, with 8 bases in between. The CDR3 is CASSLGGSEAFF. DNA of the CDR3: TGTGCCAGCAGCTTGGGGGGGTCTGAAGCTTTCTTT. The variable domain in full, completed from reference TRBV7-9 and TRBJ1-1, reads DTGVSQNPRHKITKRGQNVTFRCDPISEHNRLYWYRQTLGQGPEFLTYFQNEAQLEKSRLLSDRFSAERPKGSFSTLEIQRTEQGDSAMYLCASSLGGSEAFFGQGTRLTVV.

The chain employs TRBV11-3 and TRBJ2-1; perhaps D is TRBD1 or TRBD2 (5 bases each). CDR3 length: 12 residues. Germline assignment: CDR1 SGHNT and CDR2 YENEEA. The germline V and J ends were trimmed by 0 bases and 10 bases, with 7 bases remaining between them. The CDR3 loop reads CASSLDGTEQFF. The CDR3 DNA reads as TGTGCCAGCAGCTTAGATGGGACCGAGCAGTTCTTC.

In its sample, this clone was seen once. The chain combines TRBV28 with TRBJ1-5; D not resolved. V lost 2 bases and J lost 5, with 4 bases in between. The CDR3 has 12 amino acids. Germline loops: CDR1 MDHEN, CDR2 SYDVKM. The DNA for the CDR3 is TGTGCCAGCAGTTTAGTGTATCAGCCCCAGCATTTT. Protein: CASSLVYQPQHF.

The gene calls are TRBV13 and TRBJ2-7, with TRBD1 identical over 12 bases. V lost 5 bases and J lost 3; bases outside the gene matches: 17. CDR1 and CDR2 (germline): PRHDT, FYEKMQ (reference sequence). The length of the CDR3 is 19 residues. The CDR3 bases are TGTGCCAGCAGCGCCACTCCCGGGACAGGGGGCCCTCGCCGCTACGAGCAGTACTTC. It is translated as CASSATPGTGGPRRYEQYF. The variable domain in full, completed from reference TRBV13 and TRBJ2-7, reads AAGVIQSPRHLIKEKRETATLKCYPIPRHDTVYWYQQGPGQDPQFLISFYEKMQSDKGSIPDRFSAQQFSDYHSELNMSSLELGDSALYFCASSATPGTGGPRRYEQYFGPGTRLTVT.

The chain carries TRBV5-1 and TRBJ1-1; 8 nucleotides line up with TRBD1. The germline gives CDR1 SGHRS, CDR2 YFSETQ. CDR3 size: 14 residues. The V segment lost 6 bases and the J segment 3 bases; nucleotides outside the gene matches: 7. In nucleotides, the CDR3 is TGCGCCAGCAAACCGACAGGGGCGGACACTGAAGCTTTCTTT. This gives the protein CASKPTGADTEAFF.

This chain connects TRBV6-5 to TRBJ2-3; tentative D call: TRBD1 (5 bases). Trimming removed 6 bases at V and 2 bases at J, with 15 bases between. The CDR3 is made up of 15 amino acids. Germline loops: CDR1 MNHEY, CDR2 SVGAGI. The CDR3 DNA follows: TGTGCCAGCAGGTCAGGGCCTTCCAACACAGATACGCAGTATTTT. It translates to CASRSGPSNTDTQYF.

The chain employs TRBV2 and TRBJ2-2; D may be TRBD1 or TRBD2 (5 bases each). The CDR3 is 15 amino acids. V lost 4 bases, J lost 4 bases, and 13 bases lay in between. CDR1 and CDR2 from the germline V gene are SNHLY and FYNNEI. The DNA for the CDR3 is TGTGCCAGCAGTGTTCGGGTAGGGACCACCGGGGAGCTGTTTTTT. Its protein product is CASSVRVGTTGELFF.

This clone was counted between two and nine times. The J gene is TRBJ1-6, the V gene TRBV19; D call uncertain. Trimming stripped 3 bases from V and 1 base from J, with 13 bases between. The CDR3 spans 17 residues. Germline assignment: CDR1 LNHDA and CDR2 SQIVND (reference sequence). CDR3 in DNA: TGTGCCAGTAGTATCCCGGAATCGGGATCCTATAATTCACCCCTCCACTTT. Protein sequence: CASSIPESGSYNSPLHF.

The genes are TRBV11-2 and TRBJ2-3; D is unresolved. The CDR3 is made up of 12 amino acids. Germline V gives CDR1 SGHAT, CDR2 FQNNGV. With 3 bases removed from V and 4 bases from J, the gap between germline ends came to 5 bases. As DNA, the CDR3 is TGTGCCAGCAGCTTGGTCCCAGATACGCAGTATTTT. Protein: CASSLVPDTQYF.

This sequence joins TRBV5-1 and TRBJ1-1, with D tentatively TRBD1 (6 bases). Trimming removed 0 bases from V and 3 bases from J, with 12 bases in between. Germline V gene lookup returns CDR1 SGHRS and CDR2 YFSETQ. This CDR3 region has 15 residues. CDR3 bases: TGCGCCAGCAGCTTGGCCCCAGGGGCCGACACTGAAGCTTTCTTT. Translation: CASSLAPGADTEAFF.

V usage is TRBV5-1 and J usage is TRBJ1-4; D remains unclear. V dropped 5 bases and J dropped 0 bases, with 8 bases sitting between them. Germline-derived CDR1 and CDR2 are SGHRS and YFSETQ. CDR3 length: 14 amino acids. The CDR3 region has the DNA TGCGCCAGCAGTGAGGGTTCAACTAATGAAAAACTGTTTTTT. This sequence encodes CASSEGSTNEKLFF.

The sample holds one count of this clone. This chain links TRBV7-8 with TRBJ1-5; D unclear. The CDR3 sequence is 15 residues long. CDR1 and CDR2 (germline): SGHVS, FQNEAQ. Trimming cost V 6 bases and J 0 bases, with 12 bases left between them. DNA of the CDR3: TGTGCCAGCAGTTATACCGGGAGTAGCAATCAGCCCCAGCATTTT. This encodes CASSYTGSSNQPQHF. The full variable domain, its missing parts supplied by reference TRBV7-8 and TRBJ1-5, is GAGVSQSPRYKVAKRGQDVALRCDPISGHVSLFWYQQALGQGPEFLTYFQNEAQLDKSGLPSDRFFAERPEGSVSTLKIQRTQQEDSAVYLCASSYTGSSNQPQHFGDGTRLSIL.

V gene TRBV5-6 combines with J gene TRBJ1-3; D unclear. The germline gives CDR1 SGHDT, CDR2 YYEEEE. Trimming removed 4 bases at V and 4 bases at J, with 12 bases between. CDR3 size: 14 residues. CDR3 coding DNA: TGTGCCAGCAGCACTTGGACGTTAGGAAACACCATATATTTT. This encodes CASSTWTLGNTIYF.

This clone was counted once. V and J are TRBV7-2 and TRBJ1-2, with 9 positions matching TRBD1. V was clipped by 2 bases and J by 6 bases; unmatched bases: 4. The CDR3 runs to 14 residues. The germline V gene encodes CDR1 SGHTA and CDR2 FQGNSA. CDR3 sequence reads: CASSLPGTGNGYTF. In DNA, the CDR3 is TGTGCCAGCAGCTTACCCGGGACAGGGAATGGCTACACCTTC.

The J gene is TRBJ2-3, the V gene TRBV5-1, with D possibly matching TRBD1 (5 bases). V lost 4 bases to trimming and J lost 7 bases, with 19 bases between them. The CDR3 runs to 15 residues. Germline V gene lookup returns CDR1 SGHRS and CDR2 YFSETQ. The CDR3 DNA reads TGCGCCAGCAGCGCCGCAGGGTACGATTATTATACGCAGTATTTT. Its protein product is CASSAAGYDYYTQYF.

The V call is TRBV24-1, the J call TRBJ1-6; a weak D match, TRBD1 (6 bases). Germline V lookup: CDR1 KGHDR, CDR2 SFDVKD. With 4 bases removed from V and 8 bases from J, the gap between germline ends came to 20 bases. CDR3 length: 17 residues. The chain's CDR3 is CATSELNSGTPYSPLHF. The CDR3 nucleotides read TGTGCCACCAGTGAGCTCAATTCCGGGACACCCTATTCACCCCTCCACTTT.

The V call is TRBV6-5, the J call TRBJ2-1, with unresolved D. The CDR3 loop spans 12 amino acids. V shed 4 bases and J shed 9 bases, with 10 bases lying between them. CDR1 is MNHEY and CDR2 is SVGAGI in the germline V gene. The CDR3: CASSFSTFEQFF. CDR3 bases: TGTGCCAGCAGTTTTTCTACGTTTGAGCAGTTCTTC.